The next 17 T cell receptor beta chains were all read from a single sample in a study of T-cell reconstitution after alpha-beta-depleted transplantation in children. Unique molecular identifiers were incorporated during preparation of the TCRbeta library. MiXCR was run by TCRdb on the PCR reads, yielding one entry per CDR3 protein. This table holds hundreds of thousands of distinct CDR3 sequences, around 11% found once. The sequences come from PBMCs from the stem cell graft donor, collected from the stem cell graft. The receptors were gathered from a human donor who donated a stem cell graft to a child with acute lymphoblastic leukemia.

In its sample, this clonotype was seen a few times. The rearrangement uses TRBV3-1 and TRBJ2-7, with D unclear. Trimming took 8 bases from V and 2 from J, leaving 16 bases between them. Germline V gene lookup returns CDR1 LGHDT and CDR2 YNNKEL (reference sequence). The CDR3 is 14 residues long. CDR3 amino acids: CASSHSLQAYEQYF. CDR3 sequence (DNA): TGTGCCAGCTCCCACAGCCTTCAGGCCTACGAGCAGTACTTC.

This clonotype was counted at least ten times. As DNA, the CDR3 is TGCGCCAGCAGCTTGGCCTTCGGGACGACCTACGAGCAGTACTTC. Its translation: CASSLAFGTTYEQYF. The chain combines TRBV5-1 with TRBJ2-7; tentatively, D is TRBD1 or TRBD2 (5 bases each). CDR1 is SGHRS, CDR2 YFSETQ, per germline. This CDR3 contains 15 residues. With 0 bases removed from V and 2 bases from J, the gap between germline ends came to 12 bases.

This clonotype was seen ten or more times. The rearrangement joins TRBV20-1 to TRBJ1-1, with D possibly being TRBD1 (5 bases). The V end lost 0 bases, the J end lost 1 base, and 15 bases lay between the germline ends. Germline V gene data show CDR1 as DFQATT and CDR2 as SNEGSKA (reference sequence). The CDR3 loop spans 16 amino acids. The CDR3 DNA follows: TGCAGTGCTAGAGATACGGGGGTGGATAGGAACACTGAAGCTTTCTTT. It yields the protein CSARDTGVDRNTEAFF.

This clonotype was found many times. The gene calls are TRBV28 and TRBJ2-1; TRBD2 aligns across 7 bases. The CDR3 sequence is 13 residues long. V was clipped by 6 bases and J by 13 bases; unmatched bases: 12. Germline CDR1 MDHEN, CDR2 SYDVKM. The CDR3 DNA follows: TGTGCCAGCAGGCGGACGAATCGGGGGGTTCAGTTCTTC. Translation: CASRRTNRGVQFF.

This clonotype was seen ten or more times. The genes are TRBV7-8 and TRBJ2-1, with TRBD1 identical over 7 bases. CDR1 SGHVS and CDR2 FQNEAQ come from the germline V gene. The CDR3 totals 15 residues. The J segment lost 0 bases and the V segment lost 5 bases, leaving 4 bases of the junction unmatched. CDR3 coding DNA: TGTGCCAGCAGCCCTTGGGACAGCTCCTACAATGAGCAGTTCTTC. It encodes CASSPWDSSYNEQFF. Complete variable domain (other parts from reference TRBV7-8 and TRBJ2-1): GAGVSQSPRYKVAKRGQDVALRCDPISGHVSLFWYQQALGQGPEFLTYFQNEAQLDKSGLPSDRFFAERPEGSVSTLKIQRTQQEDSAVYLCASSPWDSSYNEQFFGPGTRLTVL.

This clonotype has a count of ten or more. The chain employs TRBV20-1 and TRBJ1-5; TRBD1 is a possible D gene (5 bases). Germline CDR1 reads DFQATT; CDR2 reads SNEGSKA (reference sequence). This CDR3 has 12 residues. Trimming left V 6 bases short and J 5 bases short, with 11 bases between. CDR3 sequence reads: CSARDSYQPQHF. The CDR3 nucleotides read TGCAGTGCCCGAGACAGCTATCAGCCCCAGCATTTT.

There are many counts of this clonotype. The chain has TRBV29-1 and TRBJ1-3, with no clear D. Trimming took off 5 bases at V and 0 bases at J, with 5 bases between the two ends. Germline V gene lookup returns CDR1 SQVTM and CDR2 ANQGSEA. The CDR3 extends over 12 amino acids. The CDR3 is CSVRYSGNTIYF. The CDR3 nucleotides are TGCAGCGTTCGATACTCTGGAAACACCATATATTTT.

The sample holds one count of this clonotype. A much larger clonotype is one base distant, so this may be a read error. CDR3 loop: CSSSGSDTQYF. The DNA of the CDR3 is TGTTCCAGCAGTGGGTCAGATACGCAGTATTTT. V and J are TRBV2 and TRBJ2-3; D is unresolved. Germline V gives CDR1 SNHLY, CDR2 FYNNEI. The CDR3 runs to 11 residues.

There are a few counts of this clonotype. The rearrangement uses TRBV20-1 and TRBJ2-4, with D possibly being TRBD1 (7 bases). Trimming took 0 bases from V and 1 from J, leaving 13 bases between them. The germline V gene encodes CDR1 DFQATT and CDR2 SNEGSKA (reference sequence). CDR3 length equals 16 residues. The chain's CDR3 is CSARDPGGLAKNIQYF. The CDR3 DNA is TGCAGTGCTAGAGATCCAGGGGGGTTGGCCAAAAACATTCAGTACTTC.

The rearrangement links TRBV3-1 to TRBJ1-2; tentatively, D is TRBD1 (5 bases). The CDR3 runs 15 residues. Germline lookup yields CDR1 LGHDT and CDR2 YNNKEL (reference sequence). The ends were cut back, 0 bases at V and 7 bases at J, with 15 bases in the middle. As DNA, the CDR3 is TGTGCCAGCAGCCAAGATCTGGGTCACAGGACTGGCTACACCTTC. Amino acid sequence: CASSQDLGHRTGYTF.

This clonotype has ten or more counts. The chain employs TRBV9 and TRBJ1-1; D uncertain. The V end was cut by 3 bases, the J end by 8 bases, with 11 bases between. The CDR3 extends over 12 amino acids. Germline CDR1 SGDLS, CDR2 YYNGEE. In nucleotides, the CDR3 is TGTGCCAGCAGCGGAGCATTCCAAGAAGCTTTCTTT. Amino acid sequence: CASSGAFQEAFF.

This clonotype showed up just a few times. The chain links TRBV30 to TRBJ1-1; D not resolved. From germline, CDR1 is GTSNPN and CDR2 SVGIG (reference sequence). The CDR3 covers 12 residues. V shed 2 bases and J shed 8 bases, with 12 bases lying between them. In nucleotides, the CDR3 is TGTGCCTGGAGTTTAGGACTGGCAGAAGCTTTCTTT. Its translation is CAWSLGLAEAFF.

CDR3 sequence reads: CASSRGQGSNTEAFF. In nucleotides, the CDR3 is TGCGCCAGCAGTAGAGGACAGGGGTCGAACACTGAAGCTTTCTTT. The chain combines TRBV5-1 with TRBJ1-1; TRBD1 aligns across 9 bases. The CDR3 spans 15 residues. Germline V gene lookup returns CDR1 SGHRS and CDR2 YFSETQ. V was pared by 5 bases and J by 1 base, with 6 bases of the junction left unmatched.

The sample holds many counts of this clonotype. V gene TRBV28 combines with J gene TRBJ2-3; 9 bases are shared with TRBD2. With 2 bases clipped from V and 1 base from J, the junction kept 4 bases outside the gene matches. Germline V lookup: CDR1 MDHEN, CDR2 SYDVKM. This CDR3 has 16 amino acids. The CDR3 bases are TGTGCCAGCAGTTTAAGAGCGGGAGGAGGCACAGATACGCAGTATTTT. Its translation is CASSLRAGGGTDTQYF.

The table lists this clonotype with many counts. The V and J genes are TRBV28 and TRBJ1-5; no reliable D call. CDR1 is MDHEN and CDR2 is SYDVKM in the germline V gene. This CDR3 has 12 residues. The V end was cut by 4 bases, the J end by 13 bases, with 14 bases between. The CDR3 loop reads CASSYRSAGQHF. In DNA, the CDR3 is TGTGCCAGCAGTTATCGGTCGGCGGGTCAGCATTTT.

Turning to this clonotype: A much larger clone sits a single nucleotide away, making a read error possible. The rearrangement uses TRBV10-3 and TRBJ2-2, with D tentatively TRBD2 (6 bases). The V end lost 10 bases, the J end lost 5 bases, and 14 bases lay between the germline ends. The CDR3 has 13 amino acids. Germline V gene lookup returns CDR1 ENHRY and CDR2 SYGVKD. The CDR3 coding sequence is TGTGCCACCGGAGGGGATCTAACCGGGGAGCTGTTTTTT. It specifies CATGGDLTGELFF.

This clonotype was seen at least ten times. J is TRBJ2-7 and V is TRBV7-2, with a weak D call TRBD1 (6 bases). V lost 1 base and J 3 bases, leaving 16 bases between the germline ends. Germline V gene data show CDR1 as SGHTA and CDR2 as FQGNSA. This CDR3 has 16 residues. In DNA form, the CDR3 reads TGTGCCAGCAGCTTAGTATTGGCAGGGGCCAACTACGAGCAGTACTTC. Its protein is CASSLVLAGANYEQYF.